This TCR beta chain comes out of a study of cytomegalovirus exposure and HLA in healthy donors. V dropped 0 bases and J dropped 4 bases, with 7 bases sitting between them. The germline CDR1 and CDR2 sequences are SGHKS and YYEKEE (reference sequence). The CDR3 is 13 amino acids. It was with 60 Vbeta and 13 Jbeta primers that the PCR ran. Profiling relied on immunoSEQ multiplex PCR, and the TCRdb table lists in-frame clones only, not all of them. This sample has about 180,000 clones, with over 70% found just once. This TCR derives from a boy aged 2 to 9 in good health and CMV-seronegative. Sequenced sample: PBMCs. This chain connects TRBV5-5 to TRBJ1-1; weak D call: TRBD1 (5 bases). CDR3 residues: CASSLEGPTEAFF. The CDR3 region has the DNA TGTGCCAGCAGCTTGGAGGGGCCCACTGAAGCTTTCTTT.